A single sample is the source of the 14 T cell receptor beta chains below, sequenced in a study of TIL therapy for anti-PD-1-resistant metastatic lung cancer. Sample time point: pre-treatment sample, taken before nivolumab and TIL therapy. The tumor samples were excised metastases, mostly pleural nodules or supraclavicular lymph nodes. The immunoSEQ assay was v3. The assay was immunoSEQ multiplex PCR, and TCRdb's table has in-frame clones only and misses some. The profile covers about 50,000 clones, with less than 75% appearing a single time and more than 5% taken by the ten largest. Source: tumor tissue, taken at baseline. Receptor source: a person aged 25-79 years with non-small cell lung cancer.

The chain has TRBV7-8 and TRBJ2-3; perhaps TRBD2 as D (5 bases). Germline-derived CDR1 and CDR2 are SGHVS and FQNEAQ. Trimming removed 1 base at V and 4 bases at J, with 9 bases between. The CDR3 totals 14 residues. Written as DNA, the CDR3 is TGTGCCAGCAGCTTAGTTGCGGGTCCAGATACGCAGTATTTT. This gives the protein CASSLVAGPDTQYF.

The chain is built from TRBV4-1 and TRBJ2-7, with TRBD2 matching 9 bases. Per the germline V gene, CDR1 is MGHRA and CDR2 is YSYEKL. V dropped 4 bases and J dropped 1; count of bases not matched to a gene: 5. The CDR3 loop spans 15 amino acids. CDR3 in DNA: TGCGCCAGCAGCCGCCCGGGACTAGCTTCCTACGAGCAGTACTTC. This codes for CASSRPGLASYEQYF.

The CDR3 nucleotides are TGCGCCAGCAGCCTGGGGACTCATTTCGATGAGCAGTTCTTC. The encoded protein is CASSLGTHFDEQFF. This chain connects TRBV5-1 to TRBJ2-1; a weak D match, TRBD2 (6 bases). The CDR3 covers 14 residues. The V gene's germline CDR1 is SGHRS and CDR2 YFSETQ. Deletions cut 4 bases from V and 8 bases from J, with 16 bases between.

V is TRBV9 and J is TRBJ1-2; 7 bases match TRBD1. V shed 3 bases and J 12 bases; nucleotides not matched to a gene: 8. The CDR3 length is 12 residues. CDR1 is SGDLS and CDR2 is YYNGEE in the germline V gene. CDR3 region: CASSGDSGANTF. CDR3 sequence (DNA): TGTGCCAGCAGCGGGGACAGCGGGGCCAACACCTTC.

This clone was observed a handful of times. This rearrangement joins TRBV5-5 to TRBJ1-5; TRBD1 might be the D (5 bases). V dropped 4 bases and J dropped 2 bases, with 16 bases sitting between them. The CDR3 contains 16 residues. Looked up from germline, CDR1 is SGHKS and CDR2 is YYEKEE (reference sequence). CDR3 bases: TGTGCCAGCAGCCCCGGGGGAGCGTATGGCAATCAGCCCCAGCATTTT. Protein product: CASSPGGAYGNQPQHF.

This clone came up a few times. The V call is TRBV29-1, the J call TRBJ1-4; 12 positions match TRBD1. Germline-derived CDR1 and CDR2 are SQVTM and ANQGSEA. The V segment lost 6 bases and the J segment 4 bases; nucleotides outside the gene matches: 3. The CDR3 loop spans 14 amino acids. The CDR3 bases are TGCAGCGTGGGACAGGGGGCACTTAATGAAAAACTGTTTTTT. It yields the protein CSVGQGALNEKLFF.

The chain links TRBV5-1 to TRBJ1-6; the D is unclear. V lost 0 bases, J lost 4 bases, and 5 bases lay in between. The CDR3 has 14 amino acids. CDR1 and CDR2 (germline): SGHRS, YFSETQ. CDR3 loop: CASSLGQYNSPLHF. The CDR3 DNA reads TGCGCCAGCAGCTTGGGACAATATAATTCACCCCTCCACTTT.

V usage is TRBV6-1 and J usage is TRBJ2-7; no clear D gene. CDR1 and CDR2 (germline): MNHNS, SASEGT. Between the trimmed V and J ends, which lost 2 bases and 2 bases, there was a span of 10 bases. CDR3 size: 14 residues. This CDR3 reads CASSELNSPYEQYF. CDR3 in DNA: TGTGCCAGCAGTGAACTCAACAGTCCCTACGAGCAGTACTTC.

The chain joins TRBV27 to TRBJ2-7; TRBD2 agrees at 7 bases. V gave up 0 bases and J gave up 5 bases; unmatched junction bases: 22. The CDR3 loop spans 20 amino acids. Germline V gene data show CDR1 as MNHEY and CDR2 as SMNVEV (reference sequence). The CDR3 sequence is CASSLSKGTGRLAGRDEQYF. The CDR3 region has the DNA TGTGCCAGCAGTTTATCGAAAGGGACGGGTAGACTAGCCGGCAGGGACGAGCAGTACTTC.

This clone was detected a few times. The chain is built from TRBV19 and TRBJ1-1, with D maybe TRBD1 (5 bases). Trimming pared 5 bases from V and 4 bases from J, leaving 11 bases between. The CDR3 is made up of 13 amino acids. The germline CDR1 and CDR2 sequences are LNHDA and SQIVND (reference sequence). CDR3 in amino acids: CASSPQGSTEAFF. The CDR3 DNA follows: TGTGCCAGTAGTCCGCAGGGTTCCACTGAAGCTTTCTTT. The whole variable domain, remainder taken from reference TRBV19 and TRBJ1-1, is DGGITQSPKYLFRKEGQNVTLSCEQNLNHDAMYWYRQDPGQGLRLIYYSQIVNDFQKGDIAEGYSVSREKKESFPLTVTSAQKNPTAFYLCASSPQGSTEAFFGQGTRLTVV.

Here the CDR3 DNA reads TGCAGCGTTGACCTGGACAGGGTGTCAAACTATGGCTACACCTTC. Its protein product is CSVDLDRVSNYGYTF. The gene calls are TRBV29-1 and TRBJ1-2; 8 nucleotides match TRBD1. The CDR3 runs to 15 residues. The ends lost 3 bases at V and 2 bases at J; junction bases unmatched: 8. CDR1 SQVTM and CDR2 ANQGSEA come from the germline V gene.

The chain employs TRBV9 and TRBJ2-7; D is undetermined. V lost 3 bases and J 6 bases, leaving 16 bases between the germline ends. The CDR3 consists of 14 residues. Germline V gene sequence: CDR1 SGDLS, CDR2 YYNGEE. The CDR3 region is CASSAATTLGEQYF. In nucleotides, the CDR3 is TGTGCCAGCAGCGCCGCGACGACACTGGGCGAGCAGTACTTC.

The gene calls are TRBV4-1 and TRBJ2-5, with 8 bases aligning to TRBD2. Germline V gene lookup returns CDR1 MGHRA and CDR2 YSYEKL. Unmatched junction bases numbered 13, after V lost 6 bases and J lost 7 bases. This CDR3 comprises 15 residues. In DNA form, the CDR3 reads TGCGCCAGCAGTCGGGGGGGACGGGACTTCGTGACCCAGTACTTC. Its protein is CASSRGGRDFVTQYF.

This clone showed up just a few times. The chain joins TRBV5-4 to TRBJ2-2, with 7 nucleotides matching TRBD1. J lost 4 bases, V lost 3 bases, and 3 bases had no gene match. Per the germline V gene, CDR1 is SGHNT and CDR2 is YYREEE (reference sequence). This CDR3 region has 14 residues. CDR3 DNA: TGTGCCAGCAGCTGGACAGGAAGCACCGGGGAGCTGTTTTTT. Protein sequence: CASSWTGSTGELFF.